This paragraph covers one T cell receptor beta chain sequence. What it binds is not known. The CDR3 does not close with the conserved phenylalanine or tryptophan, likely indicating a read error. The DNA is left out, because the CDR3 cannot be placed on it with certainty; the CDR3 is given as TCRdb lists it. The CDR3 length equals 9 residues, ends included. Germline V CDR1 and CDR2: MDHEN, SYDVKM. Some clones are missing from TCRdb's copy, which holds only in-frame ones; the method was immunoSEQ multiplex PCR. The table lists approximately 45,000 clones, nearly 90% of them singletons, with roughly 18% in the top ten. The data were taken from a study of OX40 agonist ivuxolimab in advanced cancers. Study at large: Anti-PD-1, anti-PD-L1 or anti-CTLA-4 therapy given earlier was allowed, and about 38% had some. Study-level points and caveats: Expanded clones belonging to CD8+ T cells outnumbered, on average, those of CD4+.

Patients with a history of autoimmune disease or on systemic immunosuppression were excluded. The source is an adult with an advanced solid tumor such as melanoma, head and neck, liver or kidney cancer. The rearrangement joins TRBV28 to TRBJ1-2; no DNA check was done on the table's D call, TRBD1. Sequencing used CD4+ or CD8+ T cells sorted from blood, obtained in a trial of the OX40 agonist ivuxolimab. The CDR3 sequence is CASRPRDIG.